This TCR beta chain was recorded in a study of blood T cells in healthy people across ages. Study overall: Template switching caught about one barcoded beta molecule for each two T cells.

With a J-beta primer mix and a sample-barcoded 5' primer, a second PCR ran roughly 6 to 12 cycles. TCRdb used MiXCR to reprocess the 5' RACE reads, holding one entry per CDR3 protein. The sample includes roughly 1,500,000 distinct CDR3 sequences, about 43% seen only once; the top ten take approximately 7.9%. CDR1 is MNHNY, CDR2 SVGAGI, per germline (reference sequence). The CDR3 is made up of 16 amino acids. The V segment lost 6 bases and the J segment 1 base; nucleotides outside the gene matches: 4. The specimen sequenced was blood. This clonotype was sampled from a woman aged 18-29 years in good health. V usage is TRBV6-6 and J usage is TRBJ2-1, with 12 bases fitting TRBD1. The CDR3 loop reads CASSRGQGASYNEQFF. For the CDR3, the DNA is TGTGCCAGCAGCAGGGGACAGGGGGCTTCCTACAATGAGCAGTTCTTC.